The sequence of this T cell receptor beta chain was determined in a study of blood T cell repertoires in COVID-19. Study-wide background: Samples of COVID-19 (acute and convalescent) were obtained from the United States, Italy and Spain. Sources were T cells, B-cell-depleted T cells, or PBMCs; the material itself was cDNA or gDNA.

This clone was counted a single time. Some clones are missing from TCRdb's copy, which holds only in-frame ones; the method was immunoSEQ multiplex PCR. The sample has 150,000 to 200,000 clones; roughly 80% are singletons. What was sequenced was peripheral blood. The TCR comes from a woman aged 70 to 79 with COVID-19, enrolled during active disease.

The CDR3 DNA reads TGTGCCAGTAGTATAAGGCCCTCCGCTAGCGGATATAGCACAGATACGCAGTATTTT. It translates to CASSIRPSASGYSTDTQYF. V usage is TRBV19 and J usage is TRBJ2-3; 7 nucleotides match TRBD2. In germline, CDR1 is LNHDA, CDR2 SQIVND (reference sequence). This CDR3 has 19 residues. V lost 2 bases to trimming and J lost 0 bases; unmatched junction nucleotides: 14.